One and the same sample provided the 22 T cell receptor beta chains below, sequenced in a study of beta chain features in type 1 diabetes. Findings of the study overall: In every one of the four CD4+ subsets, TCRB CDR3s were moderately but significantly shorter in Type 1 diabetes patients.

The whole isolated RNA underwent reverse transcription, so sequencing captured expressed TCRB transcripts. The repertoire was sequenced with immunoSEQ multiplex PCR; TCRdb's copy has only in-frame clones and lacks some. This sample has 300,000 to 450,000 clones, with around an eighth found just once. Their antigens are not known. The sample comprised naive CD4+ T cells from blood. These receptors all stem from a woman aged 18-29 years with type 1 diabetes.

This clone appeared a few times. V gene TRBV29-1 combines with J gene TRBJ2-7, with 9 bases aligning to TRBD2. Per germline, CDR1 SQVTM and CDR2 ANQGSEA. The ends lost 5 bases at V and 0 bases at J; junction bases unmatched: 5. This CDR3 comprises 14 residues. The CDR3: CSVRPSGASYEQYF. The CDR3 DNA sequence: TGCAGCGTTCGTCCTAGCGGGGCCTCCTACGAGCAGTACTTC.

As to this clone: Other DNA sequences from this sample encode an identical CDR3 as well. The V gene is TRBV6-5, the J gene TRBJ1-2; 10 bases match TRBD1. The CDR3 extends over 14 amino acids. Germline values: CDR1 MNHEY, CDR2 SVGAGI. The trim removed 5 bases at V and 6 bases at J, leaving 6 bases unmatched. CDR3 amino acids: CASSPPGQGNGYTF. CDR3 sequence (DNA): TGTGCCAGCAGTCCCCCGGGACAGGGGAATGGCTACACCTTC.

This clone showed up just a few times. The V and J genes are TRBV11-3 and TRBJ2-1, with D possibly being TRBD1 (6 bases). V dropped 5 bases and J dropped 0 bases, with 14 bases sitting between them. The CDR3 is 16 amino acids. The germline V gene encodes CDR1 SGHNT and CDR2 YENEEA. CDR3 bases: TGTGCCAGCAGCACACGACAGGCCAGCTCCTACAATGAGCAGTTCTTC. It encodes CASSTRQASSYNEQFF. Full variable domain (missing parts from reference TRBV11-3 and TRBJ2-1): EAGVVQSPRYKIIEKKQPVAFWCNPISGHNTLYWYLQNLGQGPELLIRYENEEAVDDSQLPKDRFSAERLKGVDSTLKIQPAELGDSAVYLCASSTRQASSYNEQFFGPGTRLTVL.

The chain carries TRBV30 and TRBJ1-4; 7 bases agree with TRBD1. The CDR3 extends over 17 amino acids. The trim removed 1 base at V and 0 bases at J, leaving 8 bases unmatched. CDR1 GTSNPN and CDR2 SVGIG come from the germline V gene (reference sequence). For the CDR3, the DNA is TGTGCCTGGAGTGGGACAGGCCTCGTGGCAACTAATGAAAAACTGTTTTTT. Its translation is CAWSGTGLVATNEKLFF.

The rearrangement joins TRBV30 to TRBJ2-7; D is unclear. This CDR3 contains 12 residues. The ends were cut back, 0 bases at V and 3 bases at J, with 6 bases in the middle. Germline V gives CDR1 GTSNPN, CDR2 SVGIG (reference sequence). CDR3 amino acids: CAWSVSRYEQYF. The CDR3 DNA is TGTGCCTGGAGTGTAAGCCGCTACGAGCAGTACTTC.

The chain carries TRBV30 and TRBJ1-4; D ambiguous. Deletions cut 2 bases from V and 7 bases from J, with 8 bases between. Germline-derived CDR1 and CDR2 are GTSNPN and SVGIG (reference sequence). The CDR3 covers 12 residues. The CDR3 DNA sequence: TGTGCCTGGAGTCCCACAGTTGAAAAACTGTTTTTT. Its translation: CAWSPTVEKLFF.

The chain couples TRBV27 to TRBJ1-1; D possibly corresponds to TRBD1 (6 bases). V was clipped by 11 bases and J by 4 bases, with 23 bases between them. The CDR3 has 15 residues. The V gene's germline CDR1 is MNHEY and CDR2 SMNVEV (reference sequence). In DNA form, the CDR3 reads TGTGCCTTCCGGACAGTCCGGGGCAGGAGCACTGAAGCTTTCTTT. Translating it yields CAFRTVRGRSTEAFF.

This rearrangement joins TRBV5-1 to TRBJ2-1; D is perhaps TRBD2 (6 bases). Germline V gene sequence: CDR1 SGHRS, CDR2 YFSETQ. V was cut by 0 bases and J by 1 base, with 8 bases left in between. The CDR3 loop spans 15 amino acids. The CDR3 loop reads CASSLVGTSYNEQFF. CDR3 DNA: TGCGCCAGCAGCTTGGTAGGGACTTCCTACAATGAGCAGTTCTTC.

V is TRBV9 and J is TRBJ1-1; D is perhaps TRBD1 (6 bases). The germline gives CDR1 SGDLS, CDR2 YYNGEE. CDR3 size: 16 residues. V shed 3 bases and J shed 4 bases, with 19 bases lying between them. CDR3 nucleotides: TGTGCCAGCAGCGCCGGCCAGGGGTTAGTAGGCACTGAAGCTTTCTTT. This gives the protein CASSAGQGLVGTEAFF.

This clone was found a few times. This chain connects TRBV11-3 to TRBJ2-1, with 8 bases fitting TRBD1. The V and J ends lost 5 bases and 9 bases, in that order; junction bases with no gene match: 9. The V gene's germline CDR1 is SGHNT and CDR2 YENEEA. There are 14 residues in the CDR3. The CDR3 DNA sequence: TGTGCCAGCAGCCCCGGGCAGGGGGCCGGTGAGCAGTTCTTC. This encodes CASSPGQGAGEQFF. Based on the CDR3 plus reference TRBV11-3 and TRBJ2-1, the full variable domain is EAGVVQSPRYKIIEKKQPVAFWCNPISGHNTLYWYLQNLGQGPELLIRYENEEAVDDSQLPKDRFSAERLKGVDSTLKIQPAELGDSAVYLCASSPGQGAGEQFFGPGTRLTVL.

This clone was picked up a small number of times. V is TRBV29-1 and J is TRBJ1-2; a weak D match, TRBD1 (6 bases). CDR1 and CDR2 from the germline V gene are SQVTM and ANQGSEA. Trimming left V 0 bases short and J 4 bases short, with 15 bases between. The CDR3 covers 15 residues. CDR3 amino acids: CSVEDGTGHIYGYTF. The CDR3 DNA reads as TGCAGCGTTGAAGATGGGACGGGACATATCTATGGCTACACCTTC. Complete variable domain (other parts from reference TRBV29-1 and TRBJ1-2): SAVISQKPSRDICQRGTSLTIQCQVDSQVTMMFWYRQQPGQSLTLIATANQGSEATYESGFVIDKFPISRPNLTFSTLTVSNMSPEDSSIYLCSVEDGTGHIYGYTFGSGTRLTVV.

The rearrangement uses TRBV14 and TRBJ1-2; tentative D call: TRBD1 (5 bases). Germline V lookup: CDR1 SGHDN, CDR2 FVKESK. This CDR3 has 15 residues. The V gene lost 1 base and the J gene lost 0 bases, with 9 bases spanning the gap. CDR3 DNA sequence: TGTGCCAGCAGCCAAGCGACAGTTACTAACTATGGCTACACCTTC. It codes for CASSQATVTNYGYTF.

The DNA for the CDR3 is TGTGCCAGCAGCCCTCTCGGCGGGGAGAACACTGAAGCTTTCTTT. Its protein is CASSPLGGENTEAFF. The rearrangement joins TRBV5-6 to TRBJ1-1; D is uncertain. The CDR3 totals 15 residues. Germline CDR1 SGHDT, CDR2 YYEEEE. Trimming removed 4 bases at V and 1 base at J, with 14 bases between.

The CDR3 DNA follows: TGTGCCAGCAGTGCACAGAACACCGGGGAGCTGTTTTTT. Its protein product is CASSAQNTGELFF. The V gene is TRBV25-1, the J gene TRBJ2-2; D is ambiguous. Per germline, CDR1 MGHDK and CDR2 SYGVNS. The length of the CDR3 is 13 residues. The V gene lost 4 bases and the J gene lost 1 base, with 4 bases spanning the gap.

CDR3 coding DNA: TGCGCCAGCAGCTTGGAGGGGCATCAGACTGAAGCTTTCTTT. The encoded protein is CASSLEGHQTEAFF. This chain connects TRBV5-1 to TRBJ1-1, with a possible D match to TRBD1 (5 bases). The CDR3 spans 14 residues. The V end was cut by 0 bases, the J end by 5 bases, with 11 bases between. The V gene's germline CDR1 is SGHRS and CDR2 YFSETQ.

This clone has only a few counts. V is TRBV10-3 and J is TRBJ1-1; possible D gene TRBD1, 5 bases. V lost 0 bases and J 3 bases, leaving 8 bases between the germline ends. Germline V lookup: CDR1 ENHRY, CDR2 SYGVKD. The CDR3 spans 14 residues. Here the CDR3 reads CAISESGGDTEAFF. CDR3 sequence (DNA): TGTGCCATCAGTGAGTCGGGGGGGGACACTGAAGCTTTCTTT.

The genes are TRBV29-1 and TRBJ1-2; the D is unclear. CDR3 length equals 11 residues. Per germline, CDR1 SQVTM and CDR2 ANQGSEA. Trimming took 5 bases from V and 4 from J, leaving 8 bases between them. CDR3 protein: CSVPSVYGYTF. In nucleotides, the CDR3 is TGCAGCGTTCCTTCGGTCTATGGCTACACCTTC. Full variable domain (rest looked up from reference TRBV29-1 and TRBJ1-2): SAVISQKPSRDICQRGTSLTIQCQVDSQVTMMFWYRQQPGQSLTLIATANQGSEATYESGFVIDKFPISRPNLTFSTLTVSNMSPEDSSIYLCSVPSVYGYTFGSGTRLTVV.

V is TRBV6-6 and J is TRBJ2-5; 9 bases fit TRBD1. CDR3 length equals 13 residues. J was trimmed by 4 bases and V by 6 bases; bases with no gene match: 3. CDR1 and CDR2 from the germline V gene are MNHNY and SVGAGI (reference sequence). The CDR3 DNA sequence: TGTGCCAGCAGGACAGGGGGAGGAGAGACCCAGTACTTC. Amino acids: CASRTGGGETQYF.

The gene calls are TRBV18 and TRBJ2-7; no clear D gene. The CDR3 consists of 11 residues. V was clipped by 4 bases and J by 3 bases, with 4 bases between them. Germline-derived CDR1 and CDR2 are KGHSH and LQKENI. The CDR3 DNA follows: TGTGCCAGCTCACTAAACTACGAGCAGTACTTC. Its protein is CASSLNYEQYF.

The rearrangement uses TRBV28 and TRBJ1-2, with D possibly matching TRBD1 (5 bases). Deletions cut 6 bases from V and 11 bases from J, with 16 bases between. CDR1 is MDHEN and CDR2 is SYDVKM in the germline V gene. The CDR3 is 12 amino acids. CDR3 amino acids: CASRVTAAGYTF. The CDR3, as DNA: TGTGCCAGCAGGGTGACAGCCGCGGGATACACCTTC.

J is TRBJ1-1 and V is TRBV18; D not resolved. V lost 3 bases, J lost 10 bases, and 27 bases lay in between. Germline CDR1 is KGHSH and CDR2 is LQKENI. There are 17 residues in the CDR3. CDR3 region: CASSPQTTSGWRKRAFF. The CDR3 DNA follows: TGTGCCAGCTCACCGCAAACCACATCCGGCTGGAGGAAACGAGCTTTCTTT.

This clone appeared a few times. The V call is TRBV5-1, the J call TRBJ1-1; 11 bases map to TRBD1. V gave up 0 bases and J gave up 4 bases; unmatched junction bases: 5. Germline V gives CDR1 SGHRS, CDR2 YFSETQ. This CDR3 spans 16 amino acids. CDR3 region: CASSLGTGGVGTEAFF. DNA for the CDR3: TGCGCCAGCAGCTTGGGGACAGGGGGCGTGGGCACTGAAGCTTTCTTT.